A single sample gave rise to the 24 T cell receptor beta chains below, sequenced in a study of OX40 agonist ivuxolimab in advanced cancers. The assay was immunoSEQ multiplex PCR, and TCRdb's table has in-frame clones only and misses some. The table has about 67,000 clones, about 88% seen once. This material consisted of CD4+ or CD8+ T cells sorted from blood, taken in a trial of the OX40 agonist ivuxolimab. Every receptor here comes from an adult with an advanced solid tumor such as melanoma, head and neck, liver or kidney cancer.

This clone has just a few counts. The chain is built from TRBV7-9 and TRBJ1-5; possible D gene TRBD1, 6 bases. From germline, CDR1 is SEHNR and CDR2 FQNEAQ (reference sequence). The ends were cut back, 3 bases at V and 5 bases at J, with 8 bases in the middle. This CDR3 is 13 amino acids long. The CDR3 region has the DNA TGTGCCAGCAGCTTCTCAGGGGATCAGCCCCAGCATTTT. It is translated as CASSFSGDQPQHF.

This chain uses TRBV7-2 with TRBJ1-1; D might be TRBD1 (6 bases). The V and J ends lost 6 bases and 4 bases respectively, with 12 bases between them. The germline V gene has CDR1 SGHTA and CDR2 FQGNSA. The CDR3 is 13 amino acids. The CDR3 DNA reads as TGTGCCAGCAGGGCAGGGGCTCCCACTGAAGCTTTCTTT. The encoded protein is CASRAGAPTEAFF. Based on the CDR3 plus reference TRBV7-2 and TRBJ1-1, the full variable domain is GAGVSQSPSNKVTEKGKDVELRCDPISGHTALYWYRQSLGQGLEFLIYFQGNSAPDKSGLPSDRFSAERTGGSVSTLTIQRTQQEDSAVYLCASRAGAPTEAFFGQGTRLTVV.

This CDR3 is CASSLAGGGRANTGELFF. The CDR3 nucleotides read TGCGCCAGCAGCTTGGCCGGTGGCGGGAGGGCGAACACCGGGGAGCTGTTTTTT. The chain has TRBV5-1 and TRBJ2-2, with 9 bases aligning to TRBD2. V gave up 0 bases and J gave up 0 bases; unmatched junction bases: 6. Germline assignment: CDR1 SGHRS and CDR2 YFSETQ. The CDR3 extends over 18 amino acids.

The CDR3 loop is CASSRGQGAGGYTF. In nucleotides, the CDR3 is TGTGCCAGCAGCCGGGGACAGGGGGCAGGTGGCTACACCTTC. The chain has TRBV6-1 and TRBJ1-2; 12 nucleotides line up with TRBD1. CDR1 is MNHNS, CDR2 SASEGT, per germline. The CDR3 totals 14 residues. After removal of 6 bases from V and 7 bases from J, the junction contained 6 bases not matched to a gene.

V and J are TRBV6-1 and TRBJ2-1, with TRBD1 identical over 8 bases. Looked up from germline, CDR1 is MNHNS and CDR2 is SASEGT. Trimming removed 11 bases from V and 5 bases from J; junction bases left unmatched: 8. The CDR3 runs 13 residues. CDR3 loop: CAGQDRVHNEQFF. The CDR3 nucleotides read TGTGCCGGACAGGACAGGGTCCACAATGAGCAGTTCTTC.

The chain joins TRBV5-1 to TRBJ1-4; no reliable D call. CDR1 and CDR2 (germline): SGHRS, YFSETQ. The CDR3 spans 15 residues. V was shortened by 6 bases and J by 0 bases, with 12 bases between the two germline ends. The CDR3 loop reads CASTPQGTTNEKLFF. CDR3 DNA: TGCGCCAGCACCCCCCAAGGGACAACTAATGAAAAACTGTTTTTT.

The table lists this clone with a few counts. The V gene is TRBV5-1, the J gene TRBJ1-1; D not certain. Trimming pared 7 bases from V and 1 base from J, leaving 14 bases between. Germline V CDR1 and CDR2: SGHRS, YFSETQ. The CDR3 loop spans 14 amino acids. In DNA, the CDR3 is TGCGCCAGCCGATCCTCGGGGAGGAACACTGAAGCTTTCTTT. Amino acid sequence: CASRSSGRNTEAFF.

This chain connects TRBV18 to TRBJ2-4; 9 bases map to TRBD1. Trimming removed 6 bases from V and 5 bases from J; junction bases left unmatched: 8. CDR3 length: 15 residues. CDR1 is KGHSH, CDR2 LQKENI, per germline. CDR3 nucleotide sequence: TGTGCCAGCTCGTCGGGGACAGGGCGCGAAAACATTCAGTACTTC. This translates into CASSSGTGRENIQYF.

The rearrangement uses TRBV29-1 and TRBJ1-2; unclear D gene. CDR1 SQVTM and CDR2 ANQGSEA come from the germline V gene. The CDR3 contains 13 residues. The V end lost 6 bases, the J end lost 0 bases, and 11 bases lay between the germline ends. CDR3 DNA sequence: TGCAGCGTCCGACCTACAGCTAACTATGGCTACACCTTC. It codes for CSVRPTANYGYTF.

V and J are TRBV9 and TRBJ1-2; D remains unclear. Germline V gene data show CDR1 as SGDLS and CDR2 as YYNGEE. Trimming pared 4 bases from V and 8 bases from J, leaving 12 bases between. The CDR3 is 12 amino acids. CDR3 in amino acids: CASSSSSLGYTF. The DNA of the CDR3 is TGTGCCAGCAGCTCAAGTTCTCTCGGCTACACCTTC.

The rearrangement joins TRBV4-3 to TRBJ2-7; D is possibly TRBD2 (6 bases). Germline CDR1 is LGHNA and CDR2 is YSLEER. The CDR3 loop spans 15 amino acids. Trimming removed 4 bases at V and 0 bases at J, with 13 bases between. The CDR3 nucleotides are TGCGCCAGCAGCCTAGGGCGGGGAAGCTCCTACGAGCAGTACTTC. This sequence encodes CASSLGRGSSYEQYF.

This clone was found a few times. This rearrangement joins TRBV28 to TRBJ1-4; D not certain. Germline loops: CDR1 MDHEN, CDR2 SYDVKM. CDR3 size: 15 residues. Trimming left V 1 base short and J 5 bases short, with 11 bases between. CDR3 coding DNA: TGTGCCAGCAGTTTATCTGGGATCCTAAATGAAAAACTGTTTTTT. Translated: CASSLSGILNEKLFF.

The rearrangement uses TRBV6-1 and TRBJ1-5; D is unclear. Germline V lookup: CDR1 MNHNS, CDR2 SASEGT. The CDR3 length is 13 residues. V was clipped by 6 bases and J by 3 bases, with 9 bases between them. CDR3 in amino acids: CASRRVLNQPQHF. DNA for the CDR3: TGTGCCAGCAGGAGGGTACTCAATCAGCCCCAGCATTTT.

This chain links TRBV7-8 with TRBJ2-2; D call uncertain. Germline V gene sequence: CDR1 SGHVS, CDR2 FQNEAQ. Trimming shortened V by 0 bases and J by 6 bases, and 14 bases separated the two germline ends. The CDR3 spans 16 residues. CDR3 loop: CASSLATVVVSGELFF. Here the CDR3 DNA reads TGTGCCAGCAGCTTAGCGACCGTAGTAGTCTCCGGGGAGCTGTTTTTT.

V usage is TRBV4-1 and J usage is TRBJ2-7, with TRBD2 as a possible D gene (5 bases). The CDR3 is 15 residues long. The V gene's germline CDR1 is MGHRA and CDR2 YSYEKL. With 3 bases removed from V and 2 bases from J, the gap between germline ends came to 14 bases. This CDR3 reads CASSQGYQTTYEQYF. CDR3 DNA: TGCGCCAGCAGCCAGGGGTACCAGACTACCTACGAGCAGTACTTC.

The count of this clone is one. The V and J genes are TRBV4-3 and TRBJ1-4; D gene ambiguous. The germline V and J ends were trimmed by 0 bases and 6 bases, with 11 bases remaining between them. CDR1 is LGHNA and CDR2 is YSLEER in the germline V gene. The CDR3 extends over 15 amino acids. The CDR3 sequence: CASSQDRVGYEKLFF. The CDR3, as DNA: TGCGCCAGCAGCCAAGATCGGGTAGGGTATGAAAAACTGTTTTTT.

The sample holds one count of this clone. CDR3 sequence: CASSFSTGVSGEQYF. CDR3 nucleotides: TGTGCCAGCAGCTTCTCTACAGGGGTATCGGGCGAGCAGTACTTC. The genes are TRBV5-5 and TRBJ2-7; 7 bases fit TRBD1. This CDR3 spans 15 amino acids. Germline values: CDR1 SGHKS, CDR2 YYEKEE (reference sequence). V was clipped by 2 bases and J by 6 bases; unmatched bases: 11.

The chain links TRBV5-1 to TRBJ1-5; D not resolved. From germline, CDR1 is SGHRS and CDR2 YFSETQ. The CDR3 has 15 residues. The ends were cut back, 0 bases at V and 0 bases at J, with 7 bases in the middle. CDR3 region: CASSLGTYSNQPQHF. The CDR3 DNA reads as TGCGCCAGCAGCTTGGGGACGTATAGCAATCAGCCCCAGCATTTT.

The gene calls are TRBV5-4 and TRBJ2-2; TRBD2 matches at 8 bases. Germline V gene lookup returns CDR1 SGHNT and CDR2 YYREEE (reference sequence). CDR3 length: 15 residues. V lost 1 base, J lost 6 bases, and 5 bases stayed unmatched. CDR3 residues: CASSLPTSVSGELFF. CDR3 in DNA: TGTGCCAGCAGCTTGCCGACTAGCGTTTCCGGGGAGCTGTTTTTT.

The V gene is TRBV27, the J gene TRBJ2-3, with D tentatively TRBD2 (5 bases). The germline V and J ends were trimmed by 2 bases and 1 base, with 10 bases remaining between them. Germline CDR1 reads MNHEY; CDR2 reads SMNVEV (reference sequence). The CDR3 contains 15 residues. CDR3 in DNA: TGTGCCAGCAGTTTAAGAGCGGCTGGCACAGATACGCAGTATTTT. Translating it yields CASSLRAAGTDTQYF.

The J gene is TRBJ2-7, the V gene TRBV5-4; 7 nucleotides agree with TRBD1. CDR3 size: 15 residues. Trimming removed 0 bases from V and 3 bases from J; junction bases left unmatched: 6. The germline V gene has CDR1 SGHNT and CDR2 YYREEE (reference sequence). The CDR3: CASSLARQGNYEQYF. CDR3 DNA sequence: TGTGCCAGCAGCTTGGCTAGACAGGGCAACTACGAGCAGTACTTC.

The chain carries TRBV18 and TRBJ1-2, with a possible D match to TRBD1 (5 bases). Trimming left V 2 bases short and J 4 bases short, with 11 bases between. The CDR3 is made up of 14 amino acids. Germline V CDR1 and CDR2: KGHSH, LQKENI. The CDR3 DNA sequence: TGTGCCAGCTCACCAAGTCGGGACCTCTATGGCTACACCTTC. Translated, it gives CASSPSRDLYGYTF.

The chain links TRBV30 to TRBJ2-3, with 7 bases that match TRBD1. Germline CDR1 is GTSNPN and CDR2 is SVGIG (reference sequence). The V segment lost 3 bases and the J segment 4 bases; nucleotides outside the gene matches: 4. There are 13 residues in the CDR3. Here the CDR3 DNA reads TGTGCCTGGAGCCTACAGGGGCCAGATACGCAGTATTTT. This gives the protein CAWSLQGPDTQYF.

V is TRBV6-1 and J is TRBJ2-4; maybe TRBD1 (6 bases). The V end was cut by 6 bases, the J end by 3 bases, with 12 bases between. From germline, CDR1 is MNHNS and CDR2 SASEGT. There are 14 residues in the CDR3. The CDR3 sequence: CASRKGEVKNIQYF. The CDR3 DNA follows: TGTGCCAGCAGGAAGGGGGAAGTCAAAAACATTCAGTACTTC.